These 8 T cell receptor beta chains were all obtained from the same sample, sequenced in a study of blood T cell repertoires in COVID-19. Profiled with immunoSEQ multiplex PCR; TCRdb holds only in-frame clones, not every one. The table records hundreds of thousands of clones, approximately 87% of them present only once. Source material: PBMCs or T cells enriched from blood (not recorded which). The receptors were gathered from a woman in her fifties or sixties in a cohort exposed to, infected with or recovered from COVID-19 (not recorded which).

The chain carries TRBV11-1 and TRBJ2-3; TRBD1 agrees at 8 bases. V was clipped by 4 bases and J by 6 bases; unmatched bases: 9. CDR1 is SGHAT, CDR2 FQDESV, per germline (reference sequence). The CDR3 is 15 amino acids. The CDR3 DNA reads TGTGCCAGCAGCTCGGACAGGGCCAGGGGGGATACGCAGTATTTT. This sequence encodes CASSSDRARGDTQYF.

The rearrangement links TRBV7-3 to TRBJ2-3; 11 bases are a match to TRBD1. V shed 5 bases and J 1 base; nucleotides not matched to a gene: 5. CDR1 is SGHTA and CDR2 is FQGTGA in the germline V gene. The CDR3 sequence is 16 residues long. The CDR3 region is CASSRTGGAGTDTQYF. CDR3 nucleotide sequence: TGTGCCAGCAGCCGGACAGGGGGCGCGGGCACAGATACGCAGTATTTT.

V is TRBV2 and J is TRBJ1-3, with unresolved D. Germline V gene data show CDR1 as SNHLY and CDR2 as FYNNEI. Trimming removed 10 bases from V and 6 bases from J, with 13 bases in between. This CDR3 comprises 12 residues. The DNA for the CDR3 is TGTGCCAACACCAACCAGGAAAACACCATATATTTT. This codes for CANTNQENTIYF. Combining the CDR3 with reference TRBV2 and TRBJ1-3 gives the whole variable domain EPEVTQTPSHQVTQMGQEVILRCVPISNHLYFYWYRQILGQKVEFLVSFYNNEISEKSEIFDDQFSVERPDGSNFTLKIRSTKLEDSAMYFCANTNQENTIYFGEGSWLTVV.

The CDR3 protein is CASSPRLAGVSKNIQYF. The CDR3 nucleotides read TGTGCCAGCTCACCTCGTCTAGCGGGGGTTTCCAAAAACATTCAGTACTTC. The chain carries TRBV18 and TRBJ2-4; 10 bases align to TRBD2. Trimming at V came to 3 bases and at J to 2 bases, leaving 7 bases not matched to a gene. This CDR3 spans 17 amino acids. The germline CDR1 and CDR2 sequences are KGHSH and LQKENI.

This chain joins TRBV7-2 and TRBJ2-2; a weak D match, TRBD1 (5 bases). Germline V lookup: CDR1 SGHTA, CDR2 FQGNSA. Trimming removed 5 bases at V and 6 bases at J, with 13 bases between. This CDR3 is 14 amino acids long. In nucleotides, the CDR3 is TGTGCCAGCAGCCCCCAGGGCCGCGCCGGGGAGCTGTTTTTT. This translates into CASSPQGRAGELFF.

This chain connects TRBV5-1 to TRBJ2-2; TRBD2 agrees at 14 bases. The V gene's germline CDR1 is SGHRS and CDR2 YFSETQ. V was clipped by 4 bases and J by 6 bases; unmatched bases: 5. The CDR3 is 16 amino acids. DNA for the CDR3: TGCGCCAGCAGCACGACTAGCGGGGGGGCCCCCGGGGAGCTGTTTTTT. Amino acids: CASSTTSGGAPGELFF.

The J gene is TRBJ1-5, the V gene TRBV19; no firm D call. CDR1 is LNHDA and CDR2 is SQIVND in the germline V gene (reference sequence). The V gene lost 4 bases and the J gene lost 8 bases, with 12 bases spanning the gap. CDR3 size: 13 residues. CDR3 residues: CASSNGRSKPQHF. The DNA of the CDR3 is TGTGCCAGTAGTAATGGGCGTTCCAAGCCCCAGCATTTT.

This chain joins TRBV4-1 and TRBJ2-7; TRBD1 agrees at 9 bases. Germline-derived CDR1 and CDR2 are MGHRA and YSYEKL. V lost 0 bases and J lost 3; bases outside the gene matches: 6. There are 16 residues in the CDR3. The CDR3 region has the DNA TGCGCCAGCAGCCAAGATCCGGACAGGGGCTTCTACGAGCAGTACTTC. Amino acids: CASSQDPDRGFYEQYF.